Shown below are 23 T cell receptor beta chains from a single sample sequenced in a study of beta chain features in type 1 diabetes. Reverse transcribing all isolated RNA meant expressed TCRB transcripts were sequenced. Sequencing used immunoSEQ multiplex PCR; TCRdb keeps in-frame clones, though not all of them. The top ten hold around 0.05% of the sample, which has fewer than 250,000 clones, more than 65% seen once. Input material: naive CD4+ T cells from blood. All receptors derive from a young man in good health.

This chain uses TRBV12-2 with TRBJ2-1; the table gives TRBD1 as D, unverified against the DNA. TRBV12-2 is termed a pseudogene. This CDR3 spans 16 amino acids. This CDR3 is CASRLRQVSSYNEQFF. Written as DNA, the CDR3 is TGTGCAAGTCGCTTAAGGCAGGTTTCCTCCTACAATGAGCAGTTCTTC.

The chain links TRBV30 to TRBJ1-4; a weak D match, TRBD1 (5 bases). From germline, CDR1 is GTSNPN and CDR2 SVGIG (reference sequence). The CDR3 consists of 13 residues. Deletions cut 6 bases from V and 8 bases from J, with 16 bases between. In DNA form, the CDR3 reads TGTGCCTGTGCGGTGAGGGGACGGGAAAAACTGTTTTTT. Translated, it gives CACAVRGREKLFF.

This clone was detected only a few times. The CDR3 protein is CAWSEGASTDTQYF. CDR3 nucleotides: TGTGCCTGGAGTGAGGGAGCTAGCACAGATACGCAGTATTTT. This chain connects TRBV30 to TRBJ2-3, with D perhaps TRBD2 (5 bases). From germline, CDR1 is GTSNPN and CDR2 SVGIG (reference sequence). The CDR3 is made up of 14 amino acids. V lost 1 base to trimming and J lost 0 bases, with 8 bases between them. Together with reference TRBV30 and TRBJ2-3, the CDR3 gives the full variable domain: SQTIHQWPATLVQPVGSPLSLECTVEGTSNPNLYWYRQAAGRGLQLLFYSVGIGQISSEVPQNLSASRPQDRQFILSSKKLLLSDSGFYLCAWSEGASTDTQYFGPGTRLTVL.

The chain has TRBV14 and TRBJ1-2; a possible D gene is TRBD1 (5 bases). CDR1 and CDR2 (germline): SGHDN, FVKESK. The CDR3 extends over 13 amino acids. Trimming shortened V by 4 bases and J by 7 bases, and 13 bases separated the two germline ends. CDR3 bases: TGTGCCAGCAGCCCACGGACAAGAGGTGGCTACACCTTC. It translates to CASSPRTRGGYTF.

This clone was observed a handful of times. The V gene is TRBV6-5, the J gene TRBJ2-1, with D possibly being TRBD2 (5 bases). Per the germline V gene, CDR1 is MNHEY and CDR2 is SVGAGI. The V end was cut by 6 bases, the J end by 2 bases, with 11 bases between. CDR3 length: 14 residues. The CDR3: CASSRGPPYNEQFF. The CDR3 region has the DNA TGTGCCAGCAGCCGAGGGCCTCCCTACAATGAGCAGTTCTTC.

This clone was detected a few times. The CDR3 DNA is TGTGCCAGCAGTCGACAGGGAGGTTCACCCCTCCACTTT. Amino acids: CASSRQGGSPLHF. The V and J genes are TRBV5-8 and TRBJ1-6; 7 bases line up with TRBD1. This CDR3 is built from 13 residues. CDR1 is SGHTS, CDR2 YDEGEE, per germline. The junction had 5 bases not matched to a gene; V was cut back by 5 bases and J by 9 bases.

This clone was seen once. J is TRBJ1-1 and V is TRBV30; TRBD1 might be the D (5 bases). Germline V gives CDR1 GTSNPN, CDR2 SVGIG (reference sequence). Trimming took 7 bases from V and 1 from J, leaving 13 bases between them. The CDR3 has 13 residues. This CDR3 reads CASTPDTNTEAFF. The CDR3, as DNA: TGTGCCTCGACTCCGGACACGAACACTGAAGCTTTCTTT.

V usage is TRBV7-2 and J usage is TRBJ2-1; weak D call: TRBD2 (6 bases). Germline CDR1 is SGHTA and CDR2 is FQGNSA. This CDR3 region has 14 residues. Trimming took off 1 base at V and 8 bases at J, with 12 bases between the two ends. The CDR3 bases are TGTGCCAGCAGCTTAGAAGGGCTAGCGTATGAGCAGTTCTTC. It codes for CASSLEGLAYEQFF.

J is TRBJ2-5 and V is TRBV25-1; 7 nucleotides match TRBD2. Germline loops: CDR1 MGHDK, CDR2 SYGVNS. CDR3 length: 16 residues. V lost 1 base and J lost 5; bases outside the gene matches: 10. This CDR3 reads CASSELVSGPWETQYF. CDR3 coding DNA: TGTGCCAGCAGTGAATTGGTTAGCGGGCCATGGGAGACCCAGTACTTC.

The chain recombines TRBV2 with TRBJ2-1, with D hard to call. V lost 4 bases and J 3 bases, leaving 7 bases between the germline ends. The CDR3 spans 13 residues. CDR1 is SNHLY and CDR2 is FYNNEI in the germline V gene. The CDR3 loop reads CASSAVSYNEQFF. CDR3 in DNA: TGTGCCAGCAGTGCAGTAAGCTACAATGAGCAGTTCTTC.

This clone was detected a few times. CDR3 amino acids: CASSDRGYEQYF. CDR3 in DNA: TGTGCCAGCAGTGACAGGGGTTACGAGCAGTACTTC. The V and J genes are TRBV25-1 and TRBJ2-7; tentatively, D is TRBD1 (6 bases). V was clipped by 3 bases and J by 4 bases, with 7 bases between them. Germline CDR1 reads MGHDK; CDR2 reads SYGVNS. The CDR3 is made up of 12 amino acids.

This clone occurred a few times. Other DNA variants within this sample encode the same CDR3. The chain has TRBV30 and TRBJ2-5, with D unresolved. V lost 0 bases and J lost 5, with 4 bases in between. Germline V gene lookup returns CDR1 GTSNPN and CDR2 SVGIG (reference sequence). The CDR3 loop spans 11 amino acids. This CDR3 is CAWSVLETQYF. The CDR3, as DNA: TGTGCCTGGAGTGTACTGGAGACCCAGTACTTC.

In nucleotides, the CDR3 is TGCGCCAGCAGTGAGAGGGCCTACAATGAGCAGTTCTTC. Its protein is CASSERAYNEQFF. The rearrangement links TRBV5-1 to TRBJ2-1, with a weak D call TRBD2 (5 bases). From germline, CDR1 is SGHRS and CDR2 YFSETQ. The CDR3 is 13 residues long. V shed 5 bases and J shed 2 bases, with 8 bases lying between them.

This sequence joins TRBV30 and TRBJ2-4; D not certain. V dropped 4 bases and J dropped 1 base, with 8 bases sitting between them. The CDR3 runs 13 residues. Germline CDR1 is GTSNPN and CDR2 is SVGIG (reference sequence). DNA for the CDR3: TGTGCCTGGACCCATGGGGCCAAAAACATTCAGTACTTC. Its protein is CAWTHGAKNIQYF. Full variable domain (outside the CDR3, taken from reference TRBV30 and TRBJ2-4): SQTIHQWPATLVQPVGSPLSLECTVEGTSNPNLYWYRQAAGRGLQLLFYSVGIGQISSEVPQNLSASRPQDRQFILSSKKLLLSDSGFYLCAWTHGAKNIQYFGAGTRLSVL.

This chain uses TRBV15 with TRBJ1-5; D perhaps matches TRBD1 (6 bases). The V gene's germline CDR1 is LNHNV and CDR2 YYDKDF (reference sequence). This CDR3 is 17 amino acids long. V lost 0 bases, J lost 0 bases, and 12 bases lay in between. The CDR3 spells CATSRDYGQYSNQPQHF. In DNA form, the CDR3 reads TGTGCCACCAGCAGAGATTATGGACAGTATAGCAATCAGCCCCAGCATTTT. The variable domain in full, completed from reference TRBV15 and TRBJ1-5, reads DAMVIQNPRYQVTQFGKPVTLSCSQTLNHNVMYWYQQKSSQAPKLLFHYYDKDFNNEADTPDNFQSRRPNTSFCFLDIRSPGLGDTAMYLCATSRDYGQYSNQPQHFGDGTRLSIL.

The V and J genes are TRBV18 and TRBJ2-5; possibly TRBD2 for D (5 bases). This CDR3 comprises 13 residues. Germline V lookup: CDR1 KGHSH, CDR2 LQKENI. V lost 5 bases, J lost 3 bases, and 10 bases lay in between. The CDR3 bases are TGTGCCAGCTCAGAGGGTATTGAAGAGACCCAGTACTTC. Amino acid sequence: CASSEGIEETQYF.

V and J are TRBV30 and TRBJ2-3; 13 positions match TRBD2. CDR1 and CDR2 from the germline V gene are GTSNPN and SVGIG (reference sequence). With 6 bases clipped from V and 3 bases from J, the junction kept 6 bases outside the gene matches. The CDR3 totals 15 residues. CDR3 bases: TGTGCCTGCCAACTAGCGGGAGGGCCGACAGATACGCAGTATTTT. Amino acids: CACQLAGGPTDTQYF.

The sample holds a few counts of this clone. The rearrangement joins TRBV6-5 to TRBJ2-6; D remains ambiguous. Looked up from germline, CDR1 is MNHEY and CDR2 is SVGAGI. The germline V and J ends were trimmed by 6 bases and 4 bases, with 7 bases remaining between them. The CDR3 spans 13 residues. In nucleotides, the CDR3 is TGTGCCAGCAGGCCCACAGGGGCCAACGTCCTGACTTTC. Protein sequence: CASRPTGANVLTF.

The rearrangement joins TRBV29-1 to TRBJ2-1; 9 positions match TRBD2. The germline V gene has CDR1 SQVTM and CDR2 ANQGSEA. V trimming: 3 bases; J trimming: 3 bases; junction bases outside the gene matches: 3. This CDR3 spans 14 amino acids. CDR3 residues: CSVEGLARYNEQFF. CDR3 nucleotide sequence: TGCAGCGTTGAGGGACTAGCACGCTACAATGAGCAGTTCTTC.

The table lists this clone with a few counts. This chain connects TRBV30 to TRBJ2-7; TRBD1 aligns across 8 bases. V was clipped by 4 bases and J by 4 bases; unmatched bases: 6. The length of the CDR3 is 13 residues. In germline, CDR1 is GTSNPN, CDR2 SVGIG (reference sequence). The CDR3 spells CAWTGTGPYEQYF. The CDR3 region has the DNA TGTGCCTGGACCGGGACAGGCCCTTACGAGCAGTACTTC.

The V gene is TRBV5-1, the J gene TRBJ2-7; no reliable D call. CDR1 and CDR2 (germline): SGHRS, YFSETQ. CDR3 length: 15 amino acids. The germline V and J ends were trimmed by 0 bases and 0 bases, with 10 bases remaining between them. This CDR3 reads CASSLDAPSSYEQYF. The CDR3 DNA reads TGCGCCAGCAGCTTGGACGCGCCAAGCTCCTACGAGCAGTACTTC.

V usage is TRBV11-2 and J usage is TRBJ2-5, with TRBD2 identical over 7 bases. The CDR3 has 15 residues. V was clipped by 5 bases and J by 5 bases; unmatched bases: 11. CDR1 and CDR2 (germline): SGHAT, FQNNGV. The CDR3 spells CASSELAWYRETQYF. The CDR3 bases are TGTGCCAGCAGCGAACTAGCGTGGTATCGCGAGACCCAGTACTTC. Based on the CDR3 plus reference TRBV11-2 and TRBJ2-5, the full variable domain is EAGVAQSPRYKIIEKRQSVAFWCNPISGHATLYWYQQILGQGPKLLIQFQNNGVVDDSQLPKDRFSAERLKGVDSTLKIQPAKLEDSAVYLCASSELAWYRETQYFGPGTRLLVL.

This chain connects TRBV5-6 to TRBJ2-2; D is possibly TRBD2 (6 bases). This CDR3 region has 16 residues. Trimming pared 4 bases from V and 0 bases from J, leaving 13 bases between. Germline loops: CDR1 SGHDT, CDR2 YYEEEE. Here the CDR3 reads CASSGAGTANTGELFF. CDR3 DNA: TGTGCCAGCAGCGGGGCCGGGACTGCGAACACCGGGGAGCTGTTTTTT.